The T cell receptor beta chain described here comes from a study of CD8 T cells in acute hepatitis C reinfection. Trimming cost V 6 bases and J 0 bases; bases outside gene matches: 7. CDR3 length: 16 amino acids. Germline V gives CDR1 PRHDT, CDR2 FYEKMQ (reference sequence). Findings of the study overall: Around 13 public clonotypes were found regardless of outcome. All groups preferentially used TRBV04 and TRBV06, which was not due to overrepresentation in the naive pool. Differing sequencing approaches may have limited exact matches to other epitopes.

Time point indicated: naive CD8 control sorted from an acute-time-point sample. Donors were people who inject drugs, followed every 3 months. Notes on this clone: Its antigen is not identified.

Clones were read by immunoSEQ multiplex PCR, and TCRdb kept only the in-frame ones, dropping some. Of 38,000 or so clones listed, about 87% were seen once; the top ten hold 0.4% to 0.6%. The rearrangement uses TRBV13 and TRBJ1-3, with 8 bases that match TRBD1. The receptor's source is a young man with chronic hepatitis C. What was sequenced was naive CD8+ T cells from PBMCs. CDR3 region: CASRAADRGSGNTIYF. Here the CDR3 DNA reads TGTGCCAGCAGGGCAGCCGACAGGGGCTCTGGAAACACCATATATTTT.